This T cell receptor (beta chain) was recorded in a study of graft-versus-host responses after intestinal transplantation. The protocol was immunoSEQ multiplex PCR, while the TCRdb copy is restricted to in-frame clones and leaves out a portion. The sample has over 80,000 clones, about nine tenths seen once; the top ten hold over 0.15%. Worth noting for this clone: The antigen is not known.

The sample consisted of unstimulated CD4+ T cells sorted from spleen or lymph node cells, taken before transplant. This TCR was sampled from a human donor who was the organ donor for an intestinal transplant.

CDR3 sequence (DNA): TGTGCCAGCATCGGGGACAACCGGGGAAAACTGTTTTTT. As protein: CASIGDNRGKLFF. The chain has TRBV2 and TRBJ1-4; a weak D match, TRBD1 (6 bases). This CDR3 comprises 13 residues. Trimming stripped 7 bases from V and 10 bases from J, with 16 bases between. Germline CDR1 is SNHLY and CDR2 is FYNNEI.